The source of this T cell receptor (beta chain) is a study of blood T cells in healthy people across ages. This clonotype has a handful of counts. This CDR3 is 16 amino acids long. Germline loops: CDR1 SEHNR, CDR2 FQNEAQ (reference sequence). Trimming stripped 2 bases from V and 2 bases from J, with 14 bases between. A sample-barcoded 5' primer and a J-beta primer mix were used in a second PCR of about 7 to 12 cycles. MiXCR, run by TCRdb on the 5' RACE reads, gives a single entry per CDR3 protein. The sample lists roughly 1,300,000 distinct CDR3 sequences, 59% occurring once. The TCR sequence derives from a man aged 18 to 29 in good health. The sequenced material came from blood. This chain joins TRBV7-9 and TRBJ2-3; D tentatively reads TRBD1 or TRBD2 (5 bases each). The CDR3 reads CASSLIRDLFTDTQYF. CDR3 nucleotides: TGTGCCAGCAGCTTAATCAGGGACCTGTTCACAGATACGCAGTATTTT.